This T cell receptor (beta chain) was sequenced during a study of Ad26.COV2.S vaccination and SARS-CoV-2 variants. Study-level findings and limits: Analytic work on TCR breadth and depth might have understated the full extent of total T cell responses. The placebo group had lower spike-specific TCR breadth than the vaccine recipients did. It was found that vaccine and placebo recipients had similar non-spike TCR breadth.

This CDR3 contains 15 residues. The germline V gene has CDR1 MNHEY and CDR2 SVGAGI. V lost 5 bases to trimming and J lost 7 bases; unmatched junction nucleotides: 10. The table came from immunoSEQ multiplex PCR; TCRdb's copy has only in-frame clones and leaves some out. The sample includes hundreds of thousands of clones, about 90% of them seen just once. Points on this clone: Its antigen is not known.

This specimen was peripheral blood, taken after recovery from COVID-19. The V gene is TRBV6-5, the J gene TRBJ2-1, with 8 nucleotides matching TRBD2. The TCR was taken from a human donor who had recovered from COVID-19. CDR3 amino acids: CASSPYSGAGNEQFF. CDR3 nucleotides: TGTGCCAGCAGTCCCTATAGCGGGGCCGGGAATGAGCAGTTCTTC.